The sequence of this T cell receptor (beta chain) was determined in a study of cytomegalovirus exposure and HLA in healthy donors (dated 2017 in TCRdb). In the study overall: In an earlier analysis of some 550 of the donors, approximately 260 Gb of sequence data and 90 million to 120 million unique TCR beta sequences from roughly 180 million T cells were reported. An early release covering approximately 600 HLA-typed donors comprised 300 to 350 gigabases of sequencing data and around 85 million unique TCR sequences. Among the roughly 410 genotyped donors, approximately 77% belonged to the genetic ancestry cluster associated with self-reported Caucasian donors. The study aimed to test whether cataloging public T cell receptors could reveal signatures of past pathogen exposure. The T cell repertoires of 670 or so subjects were profiled by immunosequencing and related to cytomegalovirus serostatus. In addition to the first cohort of 666 subjects, a separate validation cohort of 120 different subjects was used. High-throughput TCR immunosequencing, statistical association of individual TCRs with disease status, and machine learning were combined to predict cytomegalovirus infection status. A later analysis re-analyzed previously published TCR beta repertoires from several hundred donors and added high-resolution HLA genotyping to study TCR occurrence patterns. The later analysis used no new phenotypic data to find candidate immune exposures, relying instead on TCR beta sequences and their occurrence across donors. To decide whether each TCR beta V gene segment behaved as functional or pseudogenic, an earlier analysis of fewer than 750 of the donors relied on high-throughput TCR beta sequencing. Donor age, sex, ethnicity and CMV serostatus were collected together with the repertoire data. Genome-wide SNP genotypes for about 55% of the 666 donors were used in a later genetic analysis, which treated that subset as a discovery cohort. All discovery cohort repertoires had been generated using a single sequencing platform. HLA typing included class I and class II loci at four-digit resolution. Typing coverage varied by locus: 629-630 donors for A, B, C, DRB1 and DQB1; under 550 for DQA1; around 570 for DPA1; approximately 490 for DPB1. Roughly 5 DR-DQ haplotypes were handled as single units for association and clustering, since linkage in the cohort was strong. Among roughly 400 genotyped donors of the cohort, an average of 235,054 unique TCR beta nucleotide sequences were sequenced per donor, roughly a sixth of them non-productive. What the research found in general, with its limitations: The only immune exposure information available for the cohort was CMV serostatus. An earlier analysis of roughly 570 of the donors showed that most TCR beta V segments appeared in productive rearrangements either about 87% or about 30% of the time, which broadly matched IMGT annotations. According to a later analysis, TCR association rates differed among HLA loci, with DRB1 alleles showing the most associated TCRs and HLA-C alleles showing the fewest. The authors suggested that the approach could potentially be extended to other disease states and immunological phenotypes. In a later analysis, several top co-occurrence clusters were reported to appear linked to parvovirus B19, influenza, CMV and Epstein-Barr virus. In the study, some 160 TCR beta chains were listed as associated with cytomegalovirus. In a later analysis, HLA-associated TCR beta chains showed more clonal expansion and lower generation probabilities than non-associated chains that were equally common. Because some donors lacked HLA typing at each locus, the association tests relied only on the typed subset. Linkage disequilibrium might explain the correlated functional status among segregating V segments, but an unknown experimental factor could not be excluded. A further reported finding was that TCR beta sequences accurately predicted the HLA-A and HLA-B alleles for most subjects in the first cohort. The cohort was sequenced for TCR beta chains only, and without alpha or paired-chain data the features that could be detected were limited. The presence/absence analyses assumed that sequencing depth was roughly uniform across donors, and that assumption may not be true. A few of the identified cytomegalovirus-associated TCR beta chains were confirmed in vitro to be specific for cytomegalovirus antigens. An association between a missense DCLRE1C variant and V-gene and J-gene trimming of TCR beta chains was found in a later genetic analysis and replicated in an independent cohort. The earlier analysis of 587 of the donors excluded fewer than 20 rarely observed V segments, including chromosome 9 orphons, because counts were too low. Some IMGT-functional V segments, including TRBV6-2 and TRBV6-3, could not be told apart with the 87-base-pair reads, so those segments were excluded. A cluster of highly shared sequence variants was judged likely to be a technical artifact of the sequencing pipeline. In a later genetic analysis, fewer N-insertions in productive TCRs were reported among donors in an Asian-associated ancestry cluster than the roughly 670-donor mean. Cytomegalovirus status was reported to be diagnosed by the classifier with high specificity and sensitivity in both the original and validation cohorts. A later analysis found that most CMV-associated TCR beta chains appeared HLA-restricted, with HLA associations seemingly driven largely by CMV exposure. When HLA alleles, especially DR and DQ, strongly co-occurred, attributing TCR associations to individual alleles was difficult. Most TCR sequences were seen in very few donors, while some public TCRs were found in many individuals. At a false discovery rate of 0.05, a later analysis linked around 17,000 TCR beta sequences to specific HLA alleles.

With regard to this clone: Its antigen specificity is not known.

Libraries were prepared through the immunoSEQ multiplex PCR assay. For the multiplex PCR, a mixture combining 60 forward primers for TCR Vbeta segments and 13 reverse primers for TCR Jbeta segments was used. The CDR3 region of rearranged TCR beta genes was amplified from genomic DNA with a multiplex PCR assay. On the Illumina HiSeq System, the amplified TCR beta libraries were sequenced as 87-base-pair reads. On the authors' methods: Across the 600 to 700 repertoires, a later analysis counted 80 million or so unique TCR beta chains, 9.5 million to 12 million of which were shared by at least two donors. A nearest-neighbor algorithm error-corrected the raw reads and collapsed the reads into unique sequences, merging closely related sequences to remove PCR and sequencing errors. CDR3 sequences were aligned to IMGT reference sequences to assign V, D and J gene segments. Each retained sequence needed at least a six-nucleotide match to both a V gene segment and a J gene segment. A rearrangement counted as productive if the CDR3 had no stop codons and remained in frame with V and J, and every other rearrangement counted as non-productive. CDR3 was defined by IMGT convention, running from the second conserved V-encoded cysteine to the conserved J-encoded phenylalanine. In an earlier analysis of more than 550 of the donors, sequences lacking an unambiguous match to a single V gene segment were excluded. An earlier analysis of 587 of the donors classified V segments as functional when productive rearrangements were above 56.7% and as segregating when the standard deviation between donors was above 5%. A statistical classification framework was built to diagnose cytomegalovirus status from the catalog of TCR beta chain sequences. In a later analysis, TCR nucleotide sequences were compared against IMGT/GENE-DB human TR gene sequences so that V and J genes could be assigned. A later analysis assigned CDR3 sequences and most-parsimonious VDJ recombination scenarios with the TCRdist pipeline. In a later analysis, every TCR beta chain was defined by the combination of its CDR3 amino acid sequence and its V-gene family, and reads without a unique V-gene family were dropped. As a way to deal with suspected cross-contamination and a sequencing artifact, a later analysis dropped 450 to 600 nucleotide sequences that were highly shared and had low generation probability. A later analysis calculated a clonal expansion index for each public chain from normalized within-repertoire ranks of inferred template counts. A later analysis computed generation probabilities with a VDJ recombination model fitted to out-of-frame rearrangements, and checked the results against IGoR. A later analysis scored TCR-TCR, TCR-HLA and TCR-CMV co-occurrence with hypergeometric tests, applying a repertoire-size bias correction to TCR pairs. False discovery rates were estimated in a later analysis by permuting HLA or CMV assignments 20 times. A later analysis grouped co-occurring TCRs with DBSCAN, adding TCRdist sequence similarity when clustering within HLA-allele-positive subsets. Repertoires with fewer than 30,000 or more than 120,000 public chains were left out of co-occurrence clustering, as were a handful of repertoires with anomalous nucleotide sharing. In TCRdb, the immuneACCESS table is reduced to in-frame sequences with V and J assigned. These tables do not hold every clone; where another copy was compared, an unresolved V gene accounts for under half, and the others remain unexplained. That table gives V, J and clone size, and the DNA gave D and trimming. This sample's listing comprises roughly 140,000 clones. The top ten clonotypes cover approximately 1% of the sample.

The cohort consisted of 600 or so healthy bone marrow donors. At the time of sampling, all cohort members were nominally healthy, though unrecorded immune exposures were likely present. The donor was CMV seronegative and belonged to the group of 352 seronegative cohort members. Every donor gave a peripheral blood sample, and the peripheral blood mononuclear cells from that sample were used for TCR beta sequencing. The Qiagen DNeasy Blood Extraction Kit was used to extract genomic DNA from the blood cell samples. From the cysteine up to the phenylalanine, the CDR3 has a length of 11 residues. CDR3 DNA is the only sequence kept; it has 33 bases, read in frame from the first base. V gives up 3 bases and J gives up 9 bases, and the segment between their germline ends measures 6 bases. CDR1 and CDR2 are read off the germline V gene as SGHTA and FQGNSA.

This sequence originates from a male donor in good health and CMV-seronegative. The sequence is built from TRBV7-2 and TRBJ2-1; possibly the D gene is TRBD2, per 5 matching bases. Input material: PBMCs. CDR3 reads: CASSLEAEQFF. The nucleotide sequence reads TGTGCCAGCAGCTTGGAGGCTGAGCAGTTCTTC.